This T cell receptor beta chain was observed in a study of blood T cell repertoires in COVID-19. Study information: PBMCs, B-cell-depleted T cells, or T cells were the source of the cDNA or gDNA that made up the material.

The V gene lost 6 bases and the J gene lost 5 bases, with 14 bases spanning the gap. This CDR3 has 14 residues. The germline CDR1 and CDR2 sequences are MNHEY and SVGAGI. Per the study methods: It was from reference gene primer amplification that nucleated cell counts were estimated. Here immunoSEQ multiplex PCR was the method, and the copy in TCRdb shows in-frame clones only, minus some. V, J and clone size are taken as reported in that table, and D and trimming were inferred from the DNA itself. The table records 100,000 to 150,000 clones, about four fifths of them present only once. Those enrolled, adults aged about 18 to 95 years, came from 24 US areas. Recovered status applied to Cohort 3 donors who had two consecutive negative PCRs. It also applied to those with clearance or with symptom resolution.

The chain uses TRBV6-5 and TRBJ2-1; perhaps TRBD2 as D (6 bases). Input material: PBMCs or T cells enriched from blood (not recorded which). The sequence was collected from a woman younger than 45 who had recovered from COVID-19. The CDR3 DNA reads TGTGCCAGCAGGCGGGACCCGGAGAACAATGAGCAGTTCTTC. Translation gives CASRRDPENNEQFF.